A single sample gave rise to the 14 T cell receptor beta chains below, sequenced in a study of blood T cell repertoires in COVID-19. Some clones are missing from TCRdb's copy, which holds only in-frame ones; the method was immunoSEQ multiplex PCR. Among under 300,000 clones listed, more than 75% were seen once. What was sequenced was PBMCs or T cells enriched from blood (not recorded which). The source is a woman in her fifties or sixties in a cohort exposed to, infected with or recovered from COVID-19 (not recorded which).

This chain uses TRBV14 with TRBJ2-7, with 7 positions matching TRBD1. V lost 4 bases and J lost 5; bases outside the gene matches: 8. Looked up from germline, CDR1 is SGHDN and CDR2 is FVKESK. This CDR3 is built from 14 residues. Here the CDR3 reads CASSPNRGTHEQYF. The DNA of the CDR3 is TGTGCCAGCAGCCCAAACAGGGGAACGCACGAGCAGTACTTC. Full variable domain (rest looked up from reference TRBV14 and TRBJ2-7): EAGVTQFPSHSVIEKGQTVTLRCDPISGHDNLYWYRRVMGKEIKFLLHFVKESKQDESGMPNNRFLAERTGGTYSTLKVQPAELEDSGVYFCASSPNRGTHEQYFGPGTRLTVT.

The count of this clone is one. The chain is built from TRBV18 and TRBJ2-1; tentatively, D is TRBD2 (7 bases). CDR3 length equals 17 residues. Germline V gene data show CDR1 as KGHSH and CDR2 as LQKENI. V dropped 6 bases and J dropped 0 bases, with 18 bases sitting between them. CDR3 loop: CASSGSGGDSSYNEQFF. Here the CDR3 DNA reads TGTGCCAGCTCCGGTTCGGGGGGCGATAGCTCCTACAATGAGCAGTTCTTC.

The chain joins TRBV4-2 to TRBJ1-2, with D perhaps TRBD1 (6 bases). Trimming left V 0 bases short and J 8 bases short, with 10 bases between. Germline V gene data show CDR1 as LGHNA and CDR2 as YNFKEQ. CDR3 length equals 13 residues. CDR3 DNA: TGTGCCAGCAGCCAAGACTCCAGGGGAGGCTACACCTTC. This gives the protein CASSQDSRGGYTF.

The V call is TRBV13, the J call TRBJ1-1; no clear D. The length of the CDR3 is 13 residues. Germline V gene lookup returns CDR1 PRHDT and CDR2 FYEKMQ (reference sequence). V shed 5 bases and J shed 4 bases, with 11 bases lying between them. The CDR3 reads CASSLPTGTEAFF. The CDR3 DNA reads TGTGCCAGCAGCCTCCCGACGGGCACTGAAGCTTTCTTT.

The chain joins TRBV28 to TRBJ2-7; tentatively, D is TRBD1 (6 bases). Germline V gives CDR1 MDHEN, CDR2 SYDVKM. The ends were cut back, 4 bases at V and 4 bases at J, with 20 bases in the middle. The CDR3 spans 16 residues. The CDR3 DNA follows: TGTGCCAGCAGTTCAGGACAGCCCTCCGCTCATTACGAGCAGTACTTC. Translating it yields CASSSGQPSAHYEQYF.

Regarding this clone: This CDR3 is also generated by other DNA sequences in the sample. The V gene is TRBV5-1, the J gene TRBJ1-4, with D maybe TRBD1 (5 bases). V lost 0 bases to trimming and J lost 1 base, with 7 bases between them. This CDR3 contains 15 residues. Germline-derived CDR1 and CDR2 are SGHRS and YFSETQ. The CDR3 DNA reads TGCGCCAGCAGCTTGGAGGGGCGAACTAATGAAAAACTGTTTTTT. Its translation: CASSLEGRTNEKLFF.

The chain recombines TRBV9 with TRBJ1-6, with unresolved D. The CDR3 runs to 15 residues. Germline V CDR1 and CDR2: SGDLS, YYNGEE. Deletions cut 0 bases from V and 10 bases from J, with 14 bases between. DNA for the CDR3: TGTGCCAGCAGCGTAGGCGTTACAGCGGCGTCACCCCTCCACTTT. Amino acid sequence: CASSVGVTAASPLHF.

The chain couples TRBV7-6 to TRBJ2-2, with a tentative D call TRBD2 (5 bases). This CDR3 spans 15 amino acids. V was cut by 0 bases and J by 4 bases, with 9 bases left in between. Germline values: CDR1 SGHVS, CDR2 FNYEAQ. CDR3 protein: CASSLAGEGTGELFF. CDR3 bases: TGTGCCAGCAGCTTAGCGGGAGAGGGCACCGGGGAGCTGTTTTTT.

The chain links TRBV7-9 to TRBJ2-1, with TRBD2 as a possible D gene (6 bases). V was cut by 1 base and J by 0 bases, with 7 bases left in between. CDR3 length equals 15 residues. Germline V gene data show CDR1 as SEHNR and CDR2 as FQNEAQ (reference sequence). The CDR3 spells CASSLVGGSYNEQFF. CDR3 bases: TGTGCCAGCAGCTTAGTCGGGGGCTCCTACAATGAGCAGTTCTTC.

DNA of the CDR3: TGTGCCAGCAGTTTCCAGTCCCACTGGGACAGGGGGGGTGGGGTTGGAAACACCATATATTTT. Protein sequence: CASSFQSHWDRGGGVGNTIYF. The gene calls are TRBV28 and TRBJ1-3; 11 bases fit TRBD1. V was pared by 3 bases and J by 3 bases, with 19 bases of the junction left unmatched. The CDR3 spans 21 residues. CDR1 is MDHEN, CDR2 SYDVKM, per germline.

The chain joins TRBV7-3 to TRBJ1-1; tentatively, D is TRBD1 (6 bases). V lost 5 bases and J lost 0, with 13 bases in between. The CDR3 is 15 amino acids. From germline, CDR1 is SGHTA and CDR2 FQGTGA. Here the CDR3 reads CASSPRGGVNTEAFF. The CDR3 DNA reads TGTGCCAGCAGCCCGAGAGGGGGGGTGAACACTGAAGCTTTCTTT.

The chain combines TRBV6-5 with TRBJ2-6; D gene unclear. The CDR3 covers 15 residues. V lost 6 bases and J 4 bases, leaving 13 bases between the germline ends. Per the germline V gene, CDR1 is MNHEY and CDR2 is SVGAGI. Written as DNA, the CDR3 is TGTGCCAGCAGGGCCGCCCCCATCGGGGCCAACGTCCTGACTTTC. Protein sequence: CASRAAPIGANVLTF.

This clone occurred once. This sequence joins TRBV27 and TRBJ1-1; D is perhaps TRBD1 (5 bases). The CDR3 extends over 16 amino acids. Germline V gene data show CDR1 as MNHEY and CDR2 as SMNVEV (reference sequence). V lost 4 bases and J lost 5, with 20 bases in between. The CDR3 sequence: CASSYGRQGRATEAFF. CDR3 DNA: TGTGCCAGCAGTTACGGACGCCAAGGCAGGGCGACTGAAGCTTTCTTT.

The chain employs TRBV4-3 and TRBJ2-1, with 8 bases matching TRBD2. The germline CDR1 and CDR2 sequences are LGHNA and YSLEER. This CDR3 has 18 residues. J gave up 4 bases and V 1 base, and 12 bases lay outside the gene matches. DNA of the CDR3: TGCGCCAGCAGCCAAGCATTCCGGGTGAGCGGGAGTTACAATGAGCAGTTCTTC. Protein sequence: CASSQAFRVSGSYNEQFF.